The T cell receptor (beta chain) under discussion was sequenced for a study of graft-versus-host responses after intestinal transplantation (dated by TCRdb to about 2021). Background on the whole study: The transplants that recipients received were multivisceral, liver-intestinal, or isolated intestinal. A cohort of approximately 24 intestinal transplant recipients, including one retransplant, was enrolled, and 3 patients lacking pretransplant specimens were excluded. All recipients received anti-thymocyte globulin induction followed by maintenance tacrolimus and steroids for approximately 3 years. After intestinal transplantation, graft-versus-host and host-versus-graft alloreactive T cell clones in the graft, circulation and bone marrow were tracked using bulk TCR-beta CDR3 sequencing. Alloreactive clones were identified by sequencing pre-transplant mixed lymphocyte reaction products and comparing them with unstimulated pre-transplant donor and recipient T cells. Samples from a few later patients were sequenced in-house on an Illumina MiSeq with MiXCR processing rather than by the commercial service. A peak of at least 4% donor T cells among recipient peripheral blood mononuclear cells was the definition used for donor T cell macrochimerism. What the research found in general, with its limitations: The conclusions were limited by the relatively low number and heterogeneity of the intestinal transplant patients. Peak levels of circulating GvH clones were associated with declines in HvG clones early after transplant. GvH clones turned up in recipient bone marrow, with some appearing earlier in ileal mucosa or blood, a pattern consistent with an intestinal mucosal origin. In patients with donor T cell macrochimerism, the allografts had high GvH to HvG T cell clonal ratios.

Receptor libraries were prepared by the immunoSEQ multiplex PCR assay. For most patients, genomic DNA was subjected to high-throughput TCR-beta CDR3 sequencing by Adaptive Biotechnologies. The published analysis was carried out like this. Adaptive's ImmunoSEQ software was the source of the TCR sequencing data for 15 to 20 patients, while a few other patients were processed with MiXCR and VDJtools. Because the origin of CDR3 nucleotide sequences shared between donor and recipient could not be assigned, those sequences were removed. Alloreactive clones required at least 2-fold expansion over unstimulated cells and minimum CFSE-low frequency of 0.002% (template counts) or 0.001% (read counts). A clone was considered mappable if detected in the sequenced pre-transplant spleen, lymph node, or MLR CFSE-low populations of the donor or recipient. The cumulative frequency of alloreactive clones was calculated as a percentage of all sequences, weighted by copy number. In its TCRdb copy, this immuneACCESS table keeps in-frame sequences only and misses some clones. Where compared with another copy, unresolved V genes explain less than half of these, and the others have no known cause. D and trimming come from the DNA, and the V and J calls and clone size come from that table. The sample table records 13,000 to 15,000 clones; about 74% of these occur just once. The biggest ten clones account for 7.2% of the sample.

Notes on this clone: The specificity of this receptor is unknown. It has no much larger one-base neighbor in the sample; base qualities were not kept.

V ends up 3 bases short and J 6 bases short, with an unmatched junction base count of 5. From the cysteine up to the phenylalanine, the CDR3 has a length of 16 residues. The read is trimmed to its CDR3 DNA, 48 bases read in frame from base 1. The germline V gene encodes CDR1 PRHDT and CDR2 FYEKMQ (reference sequence). To isolate intraepithelial and lamina propria lymphocytes from graft specimens, dithiothreitol, EDTA incubations and collagenase D digestion were used. Bulk TCR-beta sequencing was performed on serial intestinal graft biopsy specimens collected as late as 600 days after transplant. The material was ileum tissue, obtained 16 days after intestinal transplant. This sequence originates from a human patient who received an intestinal transplant, so some T cells may come from the graft donor. The V and J segments used are TRBV13 and TRBJ2-1; 13 bases in the middle match TRBD2. Read as DNA, the sequence is TGTGCCAGCAGCTTTCTAGGACTAGCGGGGGTCAATGAGCAGTTCTTC. The translation is CASSFLGLAGVNEQFF. With the portions outside the CDR3 filled from the reference TRBV13 and TRBJ2-1 genes, the complete variable region becomes AAGVIQSPRHLIKEKRETATLKCYPIPRHDTVYWYQQGPGQDPQFLISFYEKMQSDKGSIPDRFSAQQFSDYHSELNMSSLELGDSALYFCASSFLGLAGVNEQFFGPGTRLTVL.